The text below deals with one T cell receptor (beta chain). In germline, CDR1 is SGHRS, CDR2 YFSETQ. The CDR3 spans 14 residues. J was trimmed by 2 bases and V by 3 bases; bases with no gene match: 4. This sample stems from a study of T cell changes during pregnancy in multiple sclerosis. Produced via immunoSEQ multiplex PCR; TCRdb's table is partial and in-frame only. Of around 42,000 clones detected, approximately 88% appear once; the ten largest clones hold approximately 5.3%. The sample consisted of peripheral blood, taken in the first trimester of pregnancy. The chain links TRBV5-1 to TRBJ1-1; TRBD1 agrees at 7 bases. The receptor comes from a female donor in good health, enrolled as a control in a pregnancy study. The CDR3 loop is CASSWTGGNTEAFF. The CDR3 nucleotides are TGCGCCAGCAGCTGGACAGGAGGTAACACTGAAGCTTTCTTT.